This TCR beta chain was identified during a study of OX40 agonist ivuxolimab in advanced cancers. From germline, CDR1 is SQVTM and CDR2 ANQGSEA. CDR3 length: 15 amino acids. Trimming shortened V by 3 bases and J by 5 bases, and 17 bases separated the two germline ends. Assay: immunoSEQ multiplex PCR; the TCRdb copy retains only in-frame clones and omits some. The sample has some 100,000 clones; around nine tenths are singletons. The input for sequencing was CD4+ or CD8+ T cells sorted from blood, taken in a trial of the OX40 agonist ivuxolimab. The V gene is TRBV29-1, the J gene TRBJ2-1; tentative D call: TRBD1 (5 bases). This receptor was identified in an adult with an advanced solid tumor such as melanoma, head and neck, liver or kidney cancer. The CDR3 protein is CSVEPQGKAHNEQFF. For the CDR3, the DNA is TGCAGCGTTGAGCCCCAGGGAAAAGCCCACAATGAGCAGTTCTTC.